This T cell receptor beta chain emerged from a study of blood T cell repertoires in COVID-19. Across the whole study: Donors in the United States, Italy and Spain gave samples during acute or convalescent COVID-19. In each case, the material was cDNA or gDNA derived from T cells, B-cell-depleted T cells, or PBMCs.

Recruited during active infection, patients (from Seattle) were subsequently followed longitudinally. Original handling: Estimated nucleated cell counts came from reference gene primer amplification. Sequencing was performed with immunoSEQ multiplex PCR; in TCRdb, only in-frame clones are kept and a portion is missing. V, J and clone size derive from that table, while D and trimming were established from the DNA sequence. The table lists approximately 300,000 clones, 70% to 85% of them singletons. The sequence derives from a human donor with COVID-19, enrolled during active disease. The donor label of this sample is uncertain. The sequenced sample consisted of peripheral blood.

The CDR3 loop reads CASSFTGVGETQYF. The CDR3 nucleotides are TGTGCCAGCAGTTTTACGGGAGTAGGCGAGACCCAGTACTTC. V usage is TRBV28 and J usage is TRBJ2-5; D perhaps matches TRBD2 (6 bases). V was pared by 3 bases and J by 5 bases, with 13 bases between. The V gene's germline CDR1 is MDHEN and CDR2 SYDVKM. The CDR3 runs to 14 residues.